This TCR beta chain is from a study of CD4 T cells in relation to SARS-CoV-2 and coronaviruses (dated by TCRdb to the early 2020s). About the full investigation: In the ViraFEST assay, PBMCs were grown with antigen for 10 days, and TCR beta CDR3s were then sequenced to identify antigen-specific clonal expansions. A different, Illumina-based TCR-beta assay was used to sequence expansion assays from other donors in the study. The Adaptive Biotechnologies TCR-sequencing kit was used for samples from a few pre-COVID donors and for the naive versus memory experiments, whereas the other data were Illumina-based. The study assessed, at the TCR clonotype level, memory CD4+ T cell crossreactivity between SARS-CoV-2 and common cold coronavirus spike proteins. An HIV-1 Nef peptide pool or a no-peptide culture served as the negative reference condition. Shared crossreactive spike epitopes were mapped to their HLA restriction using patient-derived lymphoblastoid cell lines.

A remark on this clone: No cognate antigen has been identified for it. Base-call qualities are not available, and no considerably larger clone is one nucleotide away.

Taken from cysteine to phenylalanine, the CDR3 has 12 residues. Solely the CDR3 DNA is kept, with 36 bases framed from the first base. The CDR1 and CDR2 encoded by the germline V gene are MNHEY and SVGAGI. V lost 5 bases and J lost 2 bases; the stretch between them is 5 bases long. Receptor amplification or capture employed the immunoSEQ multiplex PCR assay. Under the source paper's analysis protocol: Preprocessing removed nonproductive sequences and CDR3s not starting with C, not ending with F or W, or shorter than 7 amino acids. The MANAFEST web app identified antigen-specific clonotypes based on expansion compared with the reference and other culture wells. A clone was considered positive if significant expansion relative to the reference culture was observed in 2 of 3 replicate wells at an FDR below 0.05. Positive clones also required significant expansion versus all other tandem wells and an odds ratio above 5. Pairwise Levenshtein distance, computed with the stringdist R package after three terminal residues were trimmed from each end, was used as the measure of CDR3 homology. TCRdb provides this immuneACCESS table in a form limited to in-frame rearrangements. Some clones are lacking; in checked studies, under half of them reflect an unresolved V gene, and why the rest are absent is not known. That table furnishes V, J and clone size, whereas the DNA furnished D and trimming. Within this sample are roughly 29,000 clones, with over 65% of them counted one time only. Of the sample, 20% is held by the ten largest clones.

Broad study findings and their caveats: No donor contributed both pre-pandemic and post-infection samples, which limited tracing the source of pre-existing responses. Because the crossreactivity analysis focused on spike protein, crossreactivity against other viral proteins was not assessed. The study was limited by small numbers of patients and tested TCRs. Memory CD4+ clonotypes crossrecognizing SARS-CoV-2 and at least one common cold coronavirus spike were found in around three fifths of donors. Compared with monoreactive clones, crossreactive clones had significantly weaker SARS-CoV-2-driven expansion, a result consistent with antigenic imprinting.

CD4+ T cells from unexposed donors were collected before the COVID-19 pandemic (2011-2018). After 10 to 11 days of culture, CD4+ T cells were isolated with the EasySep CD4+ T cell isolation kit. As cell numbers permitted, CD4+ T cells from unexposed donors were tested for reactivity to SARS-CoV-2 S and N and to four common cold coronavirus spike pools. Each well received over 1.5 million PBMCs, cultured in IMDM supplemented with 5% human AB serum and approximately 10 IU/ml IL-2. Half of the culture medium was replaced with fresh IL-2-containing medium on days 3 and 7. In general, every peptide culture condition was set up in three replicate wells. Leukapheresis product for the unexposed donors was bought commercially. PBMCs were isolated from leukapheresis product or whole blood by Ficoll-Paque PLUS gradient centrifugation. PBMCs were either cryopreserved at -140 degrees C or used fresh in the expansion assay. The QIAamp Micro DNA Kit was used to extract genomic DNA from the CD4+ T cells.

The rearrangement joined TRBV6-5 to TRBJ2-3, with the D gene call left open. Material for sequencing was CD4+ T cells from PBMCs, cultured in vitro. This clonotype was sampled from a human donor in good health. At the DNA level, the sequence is TGTGCCAGCAGTCAAAACACAGATACGCAGTATTTT. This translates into CASSQNTDTQYF.